The present entry profiles one TCR beta chain with its context. The antigen is undetermined. CDR3 size: 13 residues. Trimming left V 2 bases short and J 4 bases short, with 11 bases between. CDR1 and CDR2 from the germline V gene are GTSNPN and SVGIG (reference sequence). Peripheral blood came from all dose cohorts at three timepoints. The sample comes from a study of OX40 agonist ivuxolimab in advanced cancers. Turning to the study itself: Two patients with cutaneous melanoma and one with hepatocellular carcinoma, three in total, showed partial responses.

General study results and limits: More expanded clones were found, on average, in CD8+ than in CD4+ T cells. Nonresponders included some who also had low normalized T-cell clonal expansion.

This table comes from immunoSEQ multiplex PCR, and its TCRdb copy is limited to in-frame clones, with some not included. The table includes tens of thousands of clones, 75% to 90% detected once. This receptor was obtained from an adult with an advanced solid tumor such as melanoma, head and neck, liver or kidney cancer. The source was CD4+ or CD8+ T cells sorted from blood, collected in a trial of the OX40 agonist ivuxolimab. V is TRBV30 and J is TRBJ1-2, with D unclear. The CDR3 DNA sequence: TGTGCCTGGAGTCGCCAGCCTGGCTATGGCTACACCTTC. Translation: CAWSRQPGYGYTF.